The 22 T cell receptor beta chains below were found in one sample sequenced in a study of immune heterogeneity within non-small cell lung tumors (dated by TCRdb to the late 2010s). Genomic DNA extracted from bulk tumor tissue served as TCR template, with 600 ng gDNA amplified per sample. During surgery, several biopsies were collected from each primary tumor and placed as far from one another as possible within the tumor mass. Patients in the study cohort, which was described as untreated, were newly diagnosed NSCLC cases going through curative surgery. The reads were generated on a HiSeq X Ten. The TCR beta CDR3 region was amplified with a multiplex PCR system whose first round of approximately 10 cycles used 32 V-gene forward primers and 13 J-gene reverse primers. The raw public data were reprocessed by TCRdb itself: fastp quality trimming at Q25, MiXCR clonotype calling, in-frame beta chains only. Each entry is one CDR3 protein sequence, shown with its most common DNA and genes. Counted in this sample were 5,000 to 6,500 distinct CDR3 sequences; more than 20% of them appeared once. Roughly 17% of the sample is in the top ten clones.

Input material: lung tumor tissue. The receptors were gathered from a man aged 60-69 years with non-small cell lung cancer.

Relative to its sample, this clonotype is medium-sized. The chain recombines TRBV19 with TRBJ1-5, with 11 nucleotides matching TRBD1. J was trimmed by 1 base and V by 4 bases; bases with no gene match: 3. Germline V lookup: CDR1 LNHDA, CDR2 SQIVND (reference sequence). CDR3 size: 16 residues. The CDR3: CASSRTGGASNQPQHF. CDR3 in DNA: TGTGCCAGTAGTAGGACAGGGGGCGCGAGCAATCAGCCCCAGCATTTT.

This clonotype was observed many times. The chain is built from TRBV9 and TRBJ2-5; D is unresolved. V was cut by 3 bases and J by 5 bases, with 17 bases left in between. The CDR3 has 15 residues. CDR1 and CDR2 (germline): SGDLS, YYNGEE. CDR3 DNA sequence: TGTGCCAGCAGCGCAGGCCCGGGCCTTGTGGAGACCCAGTACTTC. It yields the protein CASSAGPGLVETQYF.

This clonotype is deemed medium-sized. The chain has TRBV7-6 and TRBJ2-1; 9 bases are a match to TRBD2. This CDR3 has 15 residues. J lost 6 bases, V lost 1 base, and 4 bases had no gene match. Per germline, CDR1 SGHVS and CDR2 FNYEAQ. In DNA, the CDR3 is TGTGCCAGCAGCTTAGAAGCGGGAGGTTCCAATGAGCAGTTCTTC. This sequence encodes CASSLEAGGSNEQFF.

This clonotype was observed a handful of times. The chain has TRBV6-1 and TRBJ1-1; perhaps TRBD1 as D (5 bases). Trimming removed 5 bases at V and 6 bases at J, with 19 bases between. Germline values: CDR1 MNHNS, CDR2 SASEGT. The CDR3 runs 15 residues. This chain's CDR3 is CASSNQPGTEAEAFF. For the CDR3, the DNA is TGTGCCAGCAGTAATCAACCGGGGACCGAGGCTGAAGCTTTCTTT.

A note on this clonotype: The junction differs from germline at one of its ends, possibly a read error. The chain recombines TRBV18 with TRBJ2-2; 8 bases align to TRBD1. This CDR3 spans 16 amino acids. Germline V gene lookup returns CDR1 KGHSH and CDR2 LQKENI. CDR3 loop: CAISPPNRGNTGELFF. The CDR3 DNA follows: TGTGCCATCTCACCACCGAACAGGGGGAACACCGGGGAGCTGTTCTTT.

In its sample, this clonotype is medium-sized. The chain employs TRBV20-1 and TRBJ1-1, with D perhaps matching TRBD1 (6 bases). This CDR3 has 14 amino acids. Trimming stripped 3 bases from V and 3 bases from J, with 14 bases between. Germline V gene lookup returns CDR1 DFQATT and CDR2 SNEGSKA (reference sequence). The DNA of the CDR3 is TGCAGTGCTAGTATGGGGGCGGGTTACACTGAAGCTTTCTTT. Residues: CSASMGAGYTEAFF.

Relative to its sample, this clonotype is medium-sized (0.01 to 0.1%). The rearrangement links TRBV28 to TRBJ2-1; 13 nucleotides agree with TRBD2. The ends lost 3 bases at V and 5 bases at J; junction bases unmatched: 7. This CDR3 comprises 17 residues. In germline, CDR1 is MDHEN, CDR2 SYDVKM. CDR3 DNA: TGTGCCAGCAGTTTTCCCCCAGGACTAGCGGGGGACAATGAGCAGTTCTTC. Translation: CASSFPPGLAGDNEQFF.

The chain recombines TRBV5-8 with TRBJ2-1; 7 bases line up with TRBD1. The V segment lost 8 bases and the J segment 0 bases; nucleotides outside the gene matches: 8. The CDR3 length is 15 residues. Germline V lookup: CDR1 SGHTS, CDR2 YDEGEE. CDR3 region: CASLSQGSSYNEQFF. CDR3 DNA sequence: TGTGCCAGTTTATCACAGGGGAGCTCCTACAATGAGCAGTTCTTC.

To note about this clonotype: Being one base from a much bigger clone, this may be a read error. V is TRBV28 and J is TRBJ2-7; the match to TRBD1 covers 9 bases. Germline V lookup: CDR1 MDHEN, CDR2 SYDVKM. CDR3 size: 13 residues. CDR3 protein: CASDGTGPYEQHF. The CDR3 nucleotides are TGTGCCAGCGACGGGACAGGGCCCTACGAGCAGCACTTC.

The chain carries TRBV9 and TRBJ2-6, with D perhaps matching TRBD1 (5 bases). The V gene's germline CDR1 is SGDLS and CDR2 YYNGEE. The germline V and J ends were trimmed by 7 bases and 8 bases, with 13 bases remaining between them. This CDR3 has 13 amino acids. The CDR3 bases are TGTGCCAGCGGGGCTTCGATGTCCAACGTCCTGACTTTC. It encodes CASGASMSNVLTF.

This clonotype rates as medium-sized. The rearrangement joins TRBV9 to TRBJ2-3, with D maybe TRBD2 (5 bases). The CDR3 runs 15 residues. Trimming took off 3 bases at V and 5 bases at J, with 16 bases between the two ends. CDR1 SGDLS and CDR2 YYNGEE come from the germline V gene. The CDR3 here is CASSEDRLRGDTQYF. CDR3 nucleotides: TGTGCCAGCAGCGAGGACCGACTTCGGGGAGATACGCAGTATTTT.

About this clonotype itself: Being one base from a much bigger clone, this may be a read error. The V and J genes are TRBV20-1 and TRBJ1-1; TRBD1 is a possible D gene (6 bases). Germline CDR1 DFQATT, CDR2 SNEGSKA (reference sequence). The CDR3 is 15 residues long. The DNA of the CDR3 is TGCAGTGCTAGGGCCCCCCCGGGGGCGTTCACTGGAGCTTTCTTT. Its translation: CSARAPPGAFTGAFF.

By sample share, this clonotype is medium-sized. The chain recombines TRBV20-1 with TRBJ1-1, with a possible D match to TRBD1 (6 bases). CDR1 and CDR2 (germline): DFQATT, SNEGSKA (reference sequence). The ends were cut back, 2 bases at V and 0 bases at J, with 10 bases in the middle. This CDR3 region has 14 residues. This CDR3 reads CSARTSGVNTEAFF. The DNA for the CDR3 is TGCAGTGCTAGAACATCAGGGGTGAACACTGAAGCTTTCTTT.

This clonotype was detected only a few times. The rearrangement joins TRBV5-1 to TRBJ2-5; D is perhaps TRBD2 (5 bases). V gave up 0 bases and J gave up 2 bases, with 8 bases separating them. The CDR3 length is 14 residues. The germline V gene encodes CDR1 SGHRS and CDR2 YFSETQ. CDR3 DNA: TGCGCCAGCAGCTTGGGAGCGGCTCAAGAGACCCAGTACTTC. As protein: CASSLGAAQETQYF.

A remark on this clonotype: Germline is not matched at one junction end, which may reflect a read error. The V gene is TRBV6-2 or TRBV6-3, the J gene TRBJ1-5; D may be TRBD1 (5 bases). This CDR3 contains 15 residues. The germline gives CDR1 MNHEY, CDR2 SVGEGT. The CDR3 region has the DNA TGTGCCAGCACTTACTCTTTGGGGGGCAATCAGCCCCAGCATTTT. It specifies CASTYSLGGNQPQHF.

With respect to this clonotype: This may be a read error: a much more frequent sequence differs by one nucleotide. J is TRBJ2-3 and V is TRBV9; D not certain. CDR1 is SGDLS, CDR2 YYNGEE, per germline. The CDR3 totals 14 residues. V was pared by 3 bases and J by 5 bases, with 13 bases between. CDR3 protein: CASSGSVVQDTQYF. CDR3 nucleotide sequence: TGTGCCAGCAGCGGAAGCGTGGTCCAAGATACGCAGTATTTT.

The sample holds a few counts of this clonotype. A much more abundant neighbour one base away suggests this may be a read error. The rearrangement links TRBV3-1 to TRBJ1-4, with unresolved D. Germline values: CDR1 LGHDT, CDR2 YNNKEL (reference sequence). This CDR3 has 17 residues. The CDR3 nucleotides read TGTGCCAGCATCCAATACGTATTCCACGCCGCCCATGAAAAACTGTTTTTT. This translates into CASIQYVFHAAHEKLFF.

As regards this clonotype: This may arise from a read error, as a much more abundant clone is one base away. The CDR3 DNA reads as TGTGCCAGTAGTACGGGACACCGAGAAATTTGTGGCTACACCTTC. As protein: CASSTGHREICGYTF. The V and J genes are TRBV19 and TRBJ1-2, with a tentative D call TRBD1 (6 bases). Germline CDR1 LNHDA, CDR2 SQIVND (reference sequence). The CDR3 loop spans 15 amino acids. Trimming cost V 4 bases and J 7 bases, with 19 bases left between them. The whole variable domain, filled in from reference TRBV19 and TRBJ1-2, reads DGGITQSPKYLFRKEGQNVTLSCEQNLNHDAMYWYRQDPGQGLRLIYYSQIVNDFQKGDIAEGYSVSREKKESFPLTVTSAQKNPTAFYLCASSTGHREICGYTFGSGTRLTVV.

About this clonotype: It may be a read error: a sequence one base away is much more abundant. This chain connects TRBV5-1 to TRBJ1-1, with 10 bases identical to TRBD1. This CDR3 comprises 15 residues. Germline V gene data show CDR1 as SGHRS and CDR2 as YFSETQ. The CDR3 region is CTSSFQGQGDTEAFF. CDR3 nucleotides: TGCACCAGCAGCTTCCAAGGACAGGGGGACACTGAAGCTTTCTTT. Using reference TRBV5-1 and TRBJ1-1 for the parts outside the CDR3, the full variable domain is KAGVTQTPRYLIKTRGQQVTLSCSPISGHRSVSWYQQTPGQGLQFLFEYFSETQRNKGNFPGRFSGRQFSNSRSEMNVSTLELGDSALYLCTSSFQGQGDTEAFFGQGTRLTVV.

This clonotype is labeled medium-sized (0.01 to 0.1%). The chain employs TRBV5-1 and TRBJ2-7, with a weak D call TRBD2 (6 bases). Germline V lookup: CDR1 SGHRS, CDR2 YFSETQ. The CDR3 is 15 residues long. Trimming took off 3 bases at V and 4 bases at J, with 17 bases between the two ends. The CDR3 reads CASSSWEAPAYEQYF. The CDR3 region has the DNA TGCGCCAGCAGCTCGTGGGAGGCCCCCGCTTACGAGCAGTACTTC.

Relative to its sample, this clonotype is medium-sized. The CDR3 DNA reads as TGCAGTGCTCTGCGACTAGCGGGGATATACGAGCAGTACTTC. Amino acid sequence: CSALRLAGIYEQYF. The rearrangement uses TRBV20-1 and TRBJ2-7; 11 bases fit TRBD2. CDR3 length: 14 amino acids. J lost 4 bases, V lost 5 bases, and 7 bases had no gene match. CDR1 is DFQATT and CDR2 is SNEGSKA in the germline V gene (reference sequence).

There are many counts of this clonotype. The V and J genes are TRBV7-9 and TRBJ1-2; 8 nucleotides agree with TRBD1. Germline lookup yields CDR1 SEHNR and CDR2 FQNEAQ (reference sequence). Trimming at V came to 0 bases and at J to 7 bases, leaving 10 bases not matched to a gene. The length of the CDR3 is 16 residues. This CDR3 is CASSLAQAGGAGGYTF. DNA for the CDR3: TGTGCCAGCAGCTTAGCGCAAGCAGGGGGCGCAGGTGGCTACACCTTC.